This passage covers 32 T cell receptor beta chains from one sample sequenced in a study of CD8+ T cells in alopecia areata. Extracted from the samples, RNA was reverse transcribed into cDNA to serve as the sequencing template. Measured with immunoSEQ multiplex PCR; TCRdb has only the in-frame clones, and not every one. Of about 130,000 clones listed, about 46% are singletons. The sequenced sample was CD8+ T cells sorted from blood, obtained at week 0. These receptors originate from a human donor with alopecia areata.

On this clone: The identical CDR3 is also encoded by other nucleotide sequences in the sample. The chain is built from TRBV7-9 and TRBJ1-5; D is uncertain. The CDR3 loop spans 13 amino acids. Germline V gene sequence: CDR1 SEHNR, CDR2 FQNEAQ (reference sequence). Trimming removed 2 bases from V and 1 base from J, with 3 bases in between. The CDR3 DNA follows: TGTGCCAGCAGCTTATTGAGCAATCAGCCCCAGCATTTT. This sequence encodes CASSLLSNQPQHF.

This clone was detected only a few times. The chain has TRBV6-4 and TRBJ2-6; D is uncertain. CDR1 and CDR2 (germline): MRHNA, SNTAGT. CDR3 size: 14 residues. V shed 4 bases and J shed 0 bases, with 4 bases lying between them. The DNA of the CDR3 is TGTGCCAGCAGTGGACACTCTGGGGCCAACGTCCTGACTTTC. Encoded protein: CASSGHSGANVLTF.

The V call is TRBV5-1, the J call TRBJ2-2; 11 bases fit TRBD1. The ends lost 3 bases at V and 7 bases at J; junction bases unmatched: 8. The CDR3 sequence is 16 residues long. Germline loops: CDR1 SGHRS, CDR2 YFSETQ. CDR3 in amino acids: CASSSLGQGAGGELFF. The CDR3 DNA sequence: TGCGCCAGCAGCTCTCTCGGACAGGGGGCAGGCGGGGAGCTGTTTTTT. Full variable domain (outside the CDR3, taken from reference TRBV5-1 and TRBJ2-2): KAGVTQTPRYLIKTRGQQVTLSCSPISGHRSVSWYQQTPGQGLQFLFEYFSETQRNKGNFPGRFSGRQFSNSRSEMNVSTLELGDSALYLCASSSLGQGAGGELFFGEGSRLTVL.

The genes are TRBV5-1 and TRBJ2-1; unclear D gene. Germline-derived CDR1 and CDR2 are SGHRS and YFSETQ. The length of the CDR3 is 17 residues. V was pared by 0 bases and J by 7 bases, with 20 bases between. CDR3 sequence reads: CASSLVVDPGVGNEQFF. In DNA form, the CDR3 reads TGCGCCAGCAGCTTGGTTGTCGACCCAGGCGTGGGGAATGAGCAGTTCTTC. Looking up the rest from reference TRBV5-1 and TRBJ2-1 gives the full variable domain: KAGVTQTPRYLIKTRGQQVTLSCSPISGHRSVSWYQQTPGQGLQFLFEYFSETQRNKGNFPGRFSGRQFSNSRSEMNVSTLELGDSALYLCASSLVVDPGVGNEQFFGPGTRLTVL.

This clone has only a few counts. This chain joins TRBV14 and TRBJ2-2, with a weak D call TRBD2 (6 bases). Trimming left V 1 base short and J 2 bases short, with 17 bases between. CDR1 and CDR2 from the germline V gene are SGHDN and FVKESK. CDR3 length: 18 amino acids. The CDR3 reads CASSQALGRGVNTGELFF. The CDR3 coding sequence is TGTGCCAGCAGCCAAGCGTTGGGGCGCGGGGTTAACACCGGGGAGCTGTTTTTT. Using reference TRBV14 and TRBJ2-2 for the parts outside the CDR3, the full variable domain is EAGVTQFPSHSVIEKGQTVTLRCDPISGHDNLYWYRRVMGKEIKFLLHFVKESKQDESGMPNNRFLAERTGGTYSTLKVQPAELEDSGVYFCASSQALGRGVNTGELFFGEGSRLTVL.

The chain is built from TRBV5-7 and TRBJ1-5; unclear D gene. TRBV5-7 is recorded as an ORF, its role being uncertain. The CDR3 extends over 16 amino acids. V dropped 0 bases and J dropped 0 bases, with 10 bases sitting between them. CDR3 residues: CASSLAQSHSNQPQHF. As DNA, the CDR3 is TGTGCCAGCAGCTTGGCGCAGAGCCATAGCAATCAGCCCCAGCATTTT.

The chain recombines TRBV29-1 with TRBJ2-7, with 7 bases identical to TRBD1. V was clipped by 7 bases and J by 2 bases; unmatched bases: 8. Germline V gives CDR1 SQVTM, CDR2 ANQGSEA. The CDR3 is 13 residues long. The CDR3: CSGARDSTYEQYF. Here the CDR3 DNA reads TGCAGCGGTGCCCGGGACAGCACCTACGAGCAGTACTTC.

This clone was counted between two and nine times. The CDR3 spells CAWSEDSGGIQYF. The CDR3, as DNA: TGTGCCTGGAGCGAAGACAGCGGGGGCATTCAGTACTTC. The J gene is TRBJ2-4, the V gene TRBV30; the match to TRBD2 covers 8 bases. V lost 3 bases and J lost 9; bases outside the gene matches: 7. Per the germline V gene, CDR1 is GTSNPN and CDR2 is SVGIG (reference sequence). The CDR3 has 13 amino acids. The whole variable domain, filled in from reference TRBV30 and TRBJ2-4, reads SQTIHQWPATLVQPVGSPLSLECTVEGTSNPNLYWYRQAAGRGLQLLFYSVGIGQISSEVPQNLSASRPQDRQFILSSKKLLLSDSGFYLCAWSEDSGGIQYFGAGTRLSVL.

There are many counts of this clone. The rearrangement uses TRBV7-9 and TRBJ2-7, with 8 nucleotides matching TRBD1. Germline CDR1 and CDR2: SEHNR and FQNEAQ (reference sequence). V lost 3 bases to trimming and J lost 3 bases; unmatched junction nucleotides: 1. This CDR3 comprises 13 residues. The CDR3 bases are TGTGCCAGCAGCTTTGGGACAGGCTACGAGCAGTACTTC. It specifies CASSFGTGYEQYF.

The chain couples TRBV6-5 to TRBJ1-5; D call uncertain. This CDR3 has 14 amino acids. CDR1 and CDR2 from the germline V gene are MNHEY and SVGAGI. Trimming left V 7 bases short and J 1 base short, with 11 bases between. The CDR3 spells CASKTDGSNQPQHF. The CDR3 DNA is TGTGCCAGCAAGACGGACGGAAGCAATCAGCCCCAGCATTTT.

In DNA form, the CDR3 reads TGCAGCGTTGCAGGGGTCTTATACGAGCAGTACTTC. Its translation is CSVAGVLYEQYF. The chain has TRBV29-1 and TRBJ2-7; tentatively, D is TRBD1 (6 bases). Germline assignment: CDR1 SQVTM and CDR2 ANQGSEA. Trimming stripped 4 bases from V and 4 bases from J, with 11 bases between. CDR3 size: 12 residues.

This chain's CDR3 is CASSSFGTSMETQYF. CDR3 nucleotides: TGCGCCAGCAGCTCATTCGGGACTAGCATGGAGACCCAGTACTTC. The V gene is TRBV5-1, the J gene TRBJ2-5, with 9 bases fitting TRBD2. Germline CDR1 SGHRS, CDR2 YFSETQ. V shed 3 bases, J shed 5 bases, and the junction held 8 bases outside the gene matches. This CDR3 is built from 15 residues.

The chain couples TRBV4-1 to TRBJ2-7, with a weak D call TRBD2 (5 bases). Trimming shortened V by 0 bases and J by 5 bases, and 11 bases separated the two germline ends. CDR1 and CDR2 from the germline V gene are MGHRA and YSYEKL. This CDR3 spans 14 amino acids. Written as DNA, the CDR3 is TGCGCCAGCAGCCAAGATGGCGGGTTCCACGAGCAGTACTTC. Translating it yields CASSQDGGFHEQYF.

This clone appeared a few times. The CDR3 reads CSASGGDSYNEQFF. For the CDR3, the DNA is TGCAGCGCATCAGGGGGAGACTCCTACAATGAGCAGTTCTTC. This rearrangement joins TRBV29-1 to TRBJ2-1; TRBD1 agrees at 7 bases. This CDR3 comprises 14 residues. Germline lookup yields CDR1 SQVTM and CDR2 ANQGSEA. The junction had 6 bases not matched to a gene; V was cut back by 7 bases and J by 0 bases.

The chain is built from TRBV25-1 and TRBJ2-5; 7 nucleotides line up with TRBD1. CDR1 and CDR2 from the germline V gene are MGHDK and SYGVNS. This CDR3 is 13 amino acids long. V lost 2 bases, J lost 4 bases, and 1 base stayed unmatched. Here the CDR3 reads CASSEGTAETQYF. The CDR3 nucleotides are TGTGCCAGCAGTGAAGGGACAGCAGAGACCCAGTACTTC.

A single count supports this clone. The genes are TRBV15 and TRBJ2-3; D uncertain. CDR1 and CDR2 from the germline V gene are LNHNV and YYDKDF (reference sequence). The CDR3 is 14 amino acids. Trimming removed 0 bases at V and 4 bases at J, with 8 bases between. The CDR3, as DNA: TGTGCCACCAGCAGAGAGGCGGAGTCAGATACGCAGTATTTT. Protein sequence: CATSREAESDTQYF. Supplemented by reference TRBV15 and TRBJ2-3, the full variable domain reads DAMVIQNPRYQVTQFGKPVTLSCSQTLNHNVMYWYQQKSSQAPKLLFHYYDKDFNNEADTPDNFQSRRPNTSFCFLDIRSPGLGDTAMYLCATSREAESDTQYFGPGTRLTVL.

This clone showed up just a few times. V gene TRBV27 combines with J gene TRBJ1-5, with D maybe TRBD1 (5 bases). This CDR3 is 17 amino acids long. V was clipped by 5 bases and J by 5 bases, with 22 bases between them. Germline V gene data show CDR1 as MNHEY and CDR2 as SMNVEV (reference sequence). The CDR3 DNA follows: TGTGCCAGCAGTCCCCTCGGAACCGGGACTGATGATCAGCCCCAGCATTTT. Amino acids: CASSPLGTGTDDQPQHF.

The CDR3 nucleotides are TGTGCCAGCAGCTTAGATGTGGGGGGCCCCTATGGCTACACCTTC. This translates into CASSLDVGGPYGYTF. J is TRBJ1-2 and V is TRBV7-9; D is perhaps TRBD1 (6 bases). From germline, CDR1 is SEHNR and CDR2 FQNEAQ (reference sequence). V lost 1 base to trimming and J lost 4 bases, with 13 bases between them. The CDR3 sequence is 15 residues long.

CDR3 amino acids: CSVEDLGQGGKNIQYF. CDR3 DNA: TGCAGCGTTGAAGATCTGGGGCAGGGAGGCAAAAACATTCAGTACTTC. This rearrangement joins TRBV29-1 to TRBJ2-4; D is perhaps TRBD2 (6 bases). V was cut by 0 bases and J by 3 bases, with 15 bases left in between. CDR3 size: 16 residues. CDR1 is SQVTM, CDR2 ANQGSEA, per germline.

As regards this clone: The same CDR3 arises from other DNA sequences in this sample as well. V gene TRBV9 combines with J gene TRBJ1-1, with D unresolved. The V gene lost 0 bases and the J gene lost 5 bases, with 8 bases spanning the gap. Germline values: CDR1 SGDLS, CDR2 YYNGEE. The CDR3 runs 13 residues. CDR3 DNA: TGTGCCAGCAGCGTAGGGGGTAGGACTGAAGCTTTCTTT. Its translation is CASSVGGRTEAFF.

The chain combines TRBV6-5 with TRBJ2-5; possible D gene TRBD2, 6 bases. CDR3 length equals 15 residues. V shed 6 bases and J shed 5 bases, with 19 bases lying between them. Per germline, CDR1 MNHEY and CDR2 SVGAGI. Here the CDR3 DNA reads TGTGCCAGCAGCCCACTCCCGGGGGTTGAGGAGACCCAGTACTTC. This gives the protein CASSPLPGVEETQYF.

In regard to this clone: The sample contains more than one DNA sequence encoding this CDR3. CDR3 DNA: TGCGCCAGCAGCCAAGTGGGCAGCTACGAGCAGTACTTC. It translates to CASSQVGSYEQYF. The chain has TRBV4-1 and TRBJ2-7; D is ambiguous. The CDR3 totals 13 residues. With 1 base removed from V and 3 bases from J, the gap between germline ends came to 7 bases. Per germline, CDR1 MGHRA and CDR2 YSYEKL.

The chain joins TRBV7-8 to TRBJ2-1; TRBD2 matches 7 bases. V trimming: 6 bases; J trimming: 8 bases; junction bases outside the gene matches: 4. The V gene's germline CDR1 is SGHVS and CDR2 FQNEAQ. CDR3 length equals 12 residues. CDR3 sequence (DNA): TGTGCCAGCAGACTAGCGTGGGATGAGCAGTTCTTC. This codes for CASRLAWDEQFF.

This clone occurred a few times. The V call is TRBV10-3, the J call TRBJ2-7; the match to TRBD1 covers 10 bases. Germline CDR1 is ENHRY and CDR2 is SYGVKD. The CDR3 is made up of 15 amino acids. J was trimmed by 4 bases and V by 2 bases; bases with no gene match: 5. In nucleotides, the CDR3 is TGTGCCATCAGTGAGCCGGACAGGGGGTGGTACGAGCAGTACTTC. Its translation: CAISEPDRGWYEQYF.

This clone was observed a handful of times. This sequence joins TRBV7-8 and TRBJ2-7, with 7 positions matching TRBD2. Germline CDR1 is SGHVS and CDR2 is FQNEAQ. This CDR3 is built from 13 residues. Trimming removed 5 bases from V and 2 bases from J; junction bases left unmatched: 3. The CDR3 loop is CASSRSGAYEQYF. CDR3 coding DNA: TGTGCCAGCAGCCGGAGCGGGGCCTACGAGCAGTACTTC.

This clone was seen only once. This rearrangement joins TRBV5-6 to TRBJ2-7; TRBD2 might be the D (6 bases). The CDR3 is 15 amino acids. The germline CDR1 and CDR2 sequences are SGHDT and YYEEEE. V shed 0 bases and J shed 4 bases, with 14 bases lying between them. CDR3 DNA sequence: TGTGCCAGCAGCTTGGCCGGGAGCCCTCCGTACGAGCAGTACTTC. It is translated as CASSLAGSPPYEQYF.

The chain employs TRBV4-1 and TRBJ1-2; D is undetermined. V was trimmed by 0 bases and J by 4 bases, leaving 9 bases between them. The V gene's germline CDR1 is MGHRA and CDR2 YSYEKL. The CDR3 has 14 amino acids. The CDR3 bases are TGCGCCAGCAGCCAAGATGCAGACGCCTATGGCTACACCTTC. It translates to CASSQDADAYGYTF.

V usage is TRBV27 and J usage is TRBJ1-2; 7 bases map to TRBD1. V lost 5 bases and J lost 4; bases outside the gene matches: 7. Germline CDR1 MNHEY, CDR2 SMNVEV (reference sequence). The CDR3 covers 14 residues. Written as DNA, the CDR3 is TGTGCCAGCAGTATCTCGACAGGGAGCTATGGCTACACCTTC. It codes for CASSISTGSYGYTF.

The table lists this clone with a few counts. This rearrangement joins TRBV11-3 to TRBJ2-7, with TRBD1 matching 8 bases. Germline CDR1 and CDR2: SGHNT and YENEEA. CDR3 length: 15 residues. Trimming removed 5 bases from V and 0 bases from J; junction bases left unmatched: 6. CDR3 nucleotide sequence: TGTGCCAGCAGCCAGTGGGACAGGAGCTCCTACGAGCAGTACTTC. Translated: CASSQWDRSSYEQYF.

The chain recombines TRBV14 with TRBJ2-1; no definite D call. Trimming removed 0 bases from V and 13 bases from J, with 13 bases in between. The V gene's germline CDR1 is SGHDN and CDR2 FVKESK. The CDR3 totals 13 residues. This CDR3 is CASSQDGFTVQFF. DNA of the CDR3: TGTGCCAGCAGCCAAGATGGGTTCACAGTACAGTTCTTC.

This clone has a handful of counts. The V call is TRBV11-2, the J call TRBJ2-1; possibly TRBD2 for D (6 bases). The CDR3 extends over 17 amino acids. The germline V gene encodes CDR1 SGHAT and CDR2 FQNNGV. Trimming cost V 5 bases and J 4 bases, with 21 bases left between them. CDR3 coding DNA: TGTGCCAGCAGCCCTGGGACTGCCTCGGTCCTTTACAATGAGCAGTTCTTC. It codes for CASSPGTASVLYNEQFF.

The chain recombines TRBV6-5 with TRBJ2-7, with D perhaps matching TRBD2 (5 bases). The germline gives CDR1 MNHEY, CDR2 SVGAGI. This CDR3 has 13 residues. The V gene lost 6 bases and the J gene lost 4 bases, with 13 bases spanning the gap. CDR3 DNA: TGTGCCAGCAGCTCCGACGGGGTGTACGAGCAGTACTTC. It codes for CASSSDGVYEQYF.